The sequence of this T cell receptor beta chain was determined in a study of shared clonotypes between healthy human individuals. Study-level findings and limits: The small donor group covered limited genetic and exposure diversity. The study found approximately 5% of naive CD4 clonotypes shared across four donors. Compared with memory subsets, naive subsets generally had larger estimated richness.

The germline V gene encodes CDR1 LGHNA and CDR2 YSLEER. This CDR3 comprises 15 residues. Trimming pared 0 bases from V and 1 base from J, leaving 9 bases between. To note about this clone: Its antigen is not known.

Only CD45RO-negative cells positively selected for CCR7 counted as naive CD8 cells, so terminally differentiated effector memory CD45RA+ cells were excluded. A deep-level run was used for the assay. Profiled with immunoSEQ multiplex PCR; TCRdb holds only in-frame clones, not every one. This table holds about 2 million clones, around 96% found once. The source of this sequence is a man aged 18 to 29 in good health. The gene calls are TRBV4-3 and TRBJ1-1, with a weak D call TRBD1 (5 bases). Specimen: naive CD8+ T cells sorted from blood. The CDR3 here is CASSQDSRANTEAFF. The CDR3 nucleotides are TGCGCCAGCAGCCAAGATTCCAGGGCGAACACTGAAGCTTTCTTT.